This entry features one T cell receptor (beta chain) sequence. The antigen is not known. TCR beta cDNA libraries had unique molecular identifiers. Each CDR3 protein gets one entry after TCRdb re-called the PCR reads with MiXCR. This table holds 650,000 to 900,000 distinct CDR3 sequences, approximately 44% found once. The CDR3 runs to 15 residues. The V gene's germline CDR1 is MDHEN and CDR2 SYDVKM. Trimming took 6 bases from V and 11 from J; bases not matched to a gene: 11. This record comes from a study of post-analysis software for immune sequencing data. Study as a whole: As for disease course, relapsing-remitting, secondary progressive and progressive-relapsing multiple sclerosis were all included. Study-level findings and limits: About 5 TRBV segments (TRBV5-6, TRBV5-1 and TRBV20-1 among them) occurred more frequently in patients than in controls.

Sequenced: blood. The TCR comes from a girl aged 5-17 years with multiple sclerosis. The chain recombines TRBV28 with TRBJ2-5, with 14 bases that match TRBD2. In DNA form, the CDR3 reads TGTGCCAGCAGGGGACTAGCGGGAGAGGGATTGAAGCAGTACTTC. The encoded protein is CASRGLAGEGLKQYF.